This T cell receptor beta chain comes out of a study of blood T cell repertoires in COVID-19. Study context: COVID-19 samples, acute and convalescent, were from the United States, Italy and Spain. In each case, the material was cDNA or gDNA derived from T cells, B-cell-depleted T cells, or PBMCs.

The CDR3 runs to 16 residues. Per germline, CDR1 SGHTA and CDR2 FQGTGA. The V and J ends lost 1 base and 2 bases respectively, with 14 bases between them. Patients of the Seattle cohort, enrolled during active infection, were followed longitudinally. Sequenced by immunoSEQ multiplex PCR; TCRdb stores in-frame clones only, minus some. The table has 450,000 or so clones, around 89% seen once; the top ten hold about 1.4%. The chain is built from TRBV7-3 and TRBJ1-1; D is unresolved. Sequencing was performed on peripheral blood. The TCR sequence derives from a woman aged 40 to 50 with COVID-19, enrolled during active disease. The CDR3 loop reads CASSLSPGVTNTEAFF. In DNA, the CDR3 is TGTGCCAGCAGCTTAAGCCCCGGAGTGACCAACACTGAAGCTTTCTTT.